The 14 T cell receptor beta chains presented below share a single source sample, sequenced in a study of T-cell reconstitution after alpha-beta-depleted transplantation in children. Unique molecular identifiers featured in how the TCRbeta library was prepared. MiXCR, run by TCRdb on the PCR reads, gives a single entry per CDR3 protein. The data hold fewer than 90,000 distinct CDR3 sequences, with 6% to 8% observed a single time. The source material was PBMCs from the stem cell graft donor, sampled from the stem cell graft. These receptors were taken from a human donor who donated a stem cell graft to a child with acute lymphoblastic leukemia.

This clonotype was seen at least ten times. V gene TRBV9 combines with J gene TRBJ1-1; D is perhaps TRBD1 (5 bases). The CDR3 has 14 amino acids. The ends were cut back, 3 bases at V and 1 base at J, with 10 bases in the middle. The germline gives CDR1 SGDLS, CDR2 YYNGEE. CDR3 region: CASSGGNTNTEAFF. The CDR3 coding sequence is TGTGCCAGCAGCGGGGGGAACACGAACACTGAAGCTTTCTTT.

In this sample, this clonotype turned up many times. The gene calls are TRBV7-8 and TRBJ2-4, with D hard to call. The CDR3 contains 16 residues. V lost 5 bases and J 3 bases, leaving 17 bases between the germline ends. The germline CDR1 and CDR2 sequences are SGHVS and FQNEAQ. The CDR3 DNA is TGTGCCAGCAGCAGAGACTCAACCTTTAACAAAAACATTCAGTACTTC. Its protein product is CASSRDSTFNKNIQYF.

At least ten counts were recorded for this clonotype. The chain couples TRBV7-3 to TRBJ2-2; D is unresolved. With 1 base removed from V and 4 bases from J, the gap between germline ends came to 7 bases. The CDR3 extends over 14 amino acids. CDR1 and CDR2 (germline): SGHTA, FQGTGA. For the CDR3, the DNA is TGTGCCAGCAGCTTAATCTCTAGCACCGGGGAGCTGTTTTTT. Protein: CASSLISSTGELFF. The full variable domain, rest sourced from reference TRBV7-3 and TRBJ2-2, is GAGVSQTPSNKVTEKGKYVELRCDPISGHTALYWYRQSLGQGPEFLIYFQGTGAADDSGLPNDRFFAVRPEGSVSTLKIQRTERGDSAVYLCASSLISSTGELFFGEGSRLTVL.

In this sample, this clonotype turned up many times. The chain links TRBV5-1 to TRBJ2-7; tentative D call: TRBD2 (5 bases). Looked up from germline, CDR1 is SGHRS and CDR2 is YFSETQ. The CDR3 totals 14 residues. The V and J ends lost 0 bases and 0 bases respectively, with 7 bases between them. The CDR3 loop reads CASSLAGTSYEQYF. The DNA for the CDR3 is TGCGCCAGCAGCTTGGCGGGAACCTCCTACGAGCAGTACTTC. Full variable domain (remainder filled in from reference TRBV5-1 and TRBJ2-7): KAGVTQTPRYLIKTRGQQVTLSCSPISGHRSVSWYQQTPGQGLQFLFEYFSETQRNKGNFPGRFSGRQFSNSRSEMNVSTLELGDSALYLCASSLAGTSYEQYFGPGTRLTVT.

In this sample, this clonotype turned up many times. The V and J genes are TRBV24-1 and TRBJ1-2; TRBD1 is a possible D gene (5 bases). The CDR3 consists of 13 residues. V was pared by 1 base and J by 4 bases, with 6 bases between. Germline CDR1 and CDR2: KGHDR and SFDVKD. The CDR3 reads CATSDFRGYGYTF. In DNA, the CDR3 is TGTGCCACCAGTGATTTTAGGGGCTATGGCTACACCTTC.

This clonotype was seen at least ten times. The CDR3 sequence: CASRPGTGEKLFF. CDR3 nucleotide sequence: TGTGCCAGCAGACCTGGGACCGGGGAAAAACTGTTTTTT. The rearrangement links TRBV12-3 or TRBV12-4 to TRBJ1-4; tentative D call: TRBD1 (5 bases). The CDR3 loop spans 13 amino acids. V was pared by 6 bases and J by 8 bases, with 13 bases between.

This clonotype was counted many times. This chain joins TRBV3-1 and TRBJ2-5; 9 nucleotides match TRBD2. V lost 1 base, J lost 1 base, and 7 bases stayed unmatched. CDR1 is LGHDT, CDR2 YNNKEL, per germline (reference sequence). The CDR3 spans 17 residues. CDR3 nucleotide sequence: TGTGCCAGCAGCCAAGCACTAGCGGGCGCCTTCCAAGAGACCCAGTACTTC. As protein: CASSQALAGAFQETQYF.

This clonotype was found a few times. The chain has TRBV12-3 or TRBV12-4 and TRBJ2-6; possible D gene TRBD2, 6 bases. The CDR3 extends over 19 amino acids. Trimming took off 0 bases at V and 4 bases at J, with 19 bases between the two ends. The DNA of the CDR3 is TGTGCCAGCAGTTTAGCGGCGGGACTGGGTTTTACGGGGGCCAACGTCCTGACTTTC. This translates into CASSLAAGLGFTGANVLTF.

This clonotype has at least ten counts. The gene calls are TRBV20-1 and TRBJ2-1; 8 bases agree with TRBD2. Germline assignment: CDR1 DFQATT and CDR2 SNEGSKA (reference sequence). CDR3 length: 16 residues. The V gene end was trimmed by 6 bases and the J gene end by 4 bases; junction bases not matched to a gene: 14. CDR3 amino acids: CSAKSATSGVYNEQFF. CDR3 DNA: TGCAGTGCAAAGAGTGCTACTAGCGGAGTTTACAATGAGCAGTTCTTC.

This clonotype has at least ten counts. The chain is built from TRBV7-2 and TRBJ1-5; 10 positions match TRBD1. Germline CDR1 and CDR2: SGHTA and FQGNSA. The CDR3 sequence is 14 residues long. V dropped 4 bases and J dropped 7; count of bases not matched to a gene: 4. CDR3 amino acids: CASSSGTGAQPQHF. The CDR3 nucleotides are TGTGCCAGCAGCTCGGGGACAGGGGCCCAGCCCCAGCATTTT. Filled out from reference TRBV7-2 and TRBJ1-5, the complete variable domain reads GAGVSQSPSNKVTEKGKDVELRCDPISGHTALYWYRQSLGQGLEFLIYFQGNSAPDKSGLPSDRFSAERTGGSVSTLTIQRTQQEDSAVYLCASSSGTGAQPQHFGDGTRLSIL.

This clonotype was observed many times. V is TRBV28 and J is TRBJ2-7; D not certain. V was clipped by 6 bases and J by 2 bases, with 11 bases between them. The CDR3 length is 13 residues. Germline V lookup: CDR1 MDHEN, CDR2 SYDVKM. The CDR3 loop reads CASSLAATYEQYF. CDR3 in DNA: TGTGCCAGCAGCCTCGCGGCTACCTACGAGCAGTACTTC.

This clonotype was seen ten or more times. The rearrangement joins TRBV11-3 to TRBJ2-3, with TRBD1 matching 8 bases. Germline CDR1 SGHNT, CDR2 YENEEA. The CDR3 runs to 16 residues. The junction had 9 bases not matched to a gene; V was cut back by 5 bases and J by 2 bases. The CDR3 coding sequence is TGTGCCAGCAGCGGAGGGACAGGAGTTAACACAGATACGCAGTATTTT. Translating gives CASSGGTGVNTDTQYF. Based on the CDR3 plus reference TRBV11-3 and TRBJ2-3, the full variable domain is EAGVVQSPRYKIIEKKQPVAFWCNPISGHNTLYWYLQNLGQGPELLIRYENEEAVDDSQLPKDRFSAERLKGVDSTLKIQPAELGDSAVYLCASSGGTGVNTDTQYFGPGTRLTVL.

At least ten counts were recorded for this clonotype. The V call is TRBV5-1, the J call TRBJ1-6; D unclear. CDR3 length: 13 residues. Germline V gives CDR1 SGHRS, CDR2 YFSETQ. The ends were cut back, 1 base at V and 10 bases at J, with 9 bases in the middle. CDR3 nucleotides: TGCGCCAGCAGCTTGCTTGGGTTCTCACCCCTCCACTTT. Encoded protein: CASSLLGFSPLHF.

This clonotype was detected many times. This sequence joins TRBV4-2 and TRBJ1-4; 8 nucleotides align to TRBD1. V shed 0 bases, J shed 7 bases, and the junction held 4 bases outside the gene matches. The CDR3 is 15 amino acids. Germline CDR1 is LGHNA and CDR2 is YNFKEQ. CDR3 amino acids: CASSQEGQGSEKLFF. The CDR3 region has the DNA TGTGCCAGCAGCCAAGAAGGACAGGGTAGTGAAAAACTGTTTTTT.